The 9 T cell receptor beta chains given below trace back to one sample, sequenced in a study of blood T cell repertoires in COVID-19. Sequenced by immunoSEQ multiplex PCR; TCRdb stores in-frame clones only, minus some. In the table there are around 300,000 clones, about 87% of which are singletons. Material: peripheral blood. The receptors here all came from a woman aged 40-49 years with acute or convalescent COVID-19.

The CDR3 protein is CASSLGTGATGELFF. In nucleotides, the CDR3 is TGTGCCAGCAGCTTAGGGACAGGGGCTACCGGGGAGCTGTTTTTT. The V gene is TRBV7-9, the J gene TRBJ2-2, with 9 bases fitting TRBD1. Germline V CDR1 and CDR2: SEHNR, FQNEAQ (reference sequence). Trimming at V came to 1 base and at J to 5 bases, leaving 2 bases not matched to a gene. This CDR3 has 15 residues.

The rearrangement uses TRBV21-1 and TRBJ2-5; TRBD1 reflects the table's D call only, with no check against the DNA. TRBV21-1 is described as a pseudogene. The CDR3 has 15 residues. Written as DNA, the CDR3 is TGTGCCAGCAGCGTACGGACAGGGACTGGAGAGACCCAGTACTTC. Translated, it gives CASSVRTGTGETQYF.

CDR3 nucleotides: TGTGCCAGCAGCTTACAGGGGAACACCATATATTTT. It yields the protein CASSLQGNTIYF. The genes are TRBV5-5 and TRBJ1-3, with 7 nucleotides matching TRBD1. Germline V gene data show CDR1 as SGHKS and CDR2 as YYEKEE (reference sequence). The length of the CDR3 is 12 residues. V was clipped by 2 bases and J by 7 bases; unmatched bases: 0. The full variable domain, completed using reference TRBV5-5 and TRBJ1-3, is DAGVTQSPTHLIKTRGQQVTLRCSPISGHKSVSWYQQVLGQGPQFIFQYYEKEERGRGNFPDRFSARQFPNYSSELNVNALLLGDSALYLCASSLQGNTIYFGEGSWLTVV.

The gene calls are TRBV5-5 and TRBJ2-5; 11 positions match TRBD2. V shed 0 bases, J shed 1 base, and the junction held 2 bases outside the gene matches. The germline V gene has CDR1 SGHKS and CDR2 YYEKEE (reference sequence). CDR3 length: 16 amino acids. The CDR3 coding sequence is TGTGCCAGCAGCTTGGGACTAGCGGGGCCCCAAGAGACCCAGTACTTC. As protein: CASSLGLAGPQETQYF.

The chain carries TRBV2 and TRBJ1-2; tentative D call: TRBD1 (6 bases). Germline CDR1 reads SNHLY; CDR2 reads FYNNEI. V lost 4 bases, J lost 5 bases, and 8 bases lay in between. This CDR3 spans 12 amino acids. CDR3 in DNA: TGTGCCAGCAGTGCACAGGGATATGGCTACACCTTC. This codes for CASSAQGYGYTF.

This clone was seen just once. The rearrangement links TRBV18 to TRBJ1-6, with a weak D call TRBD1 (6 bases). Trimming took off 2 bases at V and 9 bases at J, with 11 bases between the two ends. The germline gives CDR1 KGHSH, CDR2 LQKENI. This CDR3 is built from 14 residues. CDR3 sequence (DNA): TGTGCCAGCTCACCAGGGGGGGGCGGTTCACCCCTCCACTTT. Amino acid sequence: CASSPGGGGSPLHF.

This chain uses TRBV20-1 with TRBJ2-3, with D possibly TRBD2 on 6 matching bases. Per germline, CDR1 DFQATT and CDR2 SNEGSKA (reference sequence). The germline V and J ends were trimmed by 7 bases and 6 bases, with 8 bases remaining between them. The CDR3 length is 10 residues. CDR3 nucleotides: TGCAGTGGACGGGGGGATACGCAGTATTTT. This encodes CSGRGDTQYF.

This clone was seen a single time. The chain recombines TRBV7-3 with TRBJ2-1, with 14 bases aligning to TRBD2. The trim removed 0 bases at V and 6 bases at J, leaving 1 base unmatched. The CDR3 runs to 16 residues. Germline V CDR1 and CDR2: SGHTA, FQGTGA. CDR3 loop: CASSLTGTSGGNEQFF. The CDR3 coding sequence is TGTGCCAGCAGCTTAACAGGGACTAGCGGGGGCAATGAGCAGTTCTTC.

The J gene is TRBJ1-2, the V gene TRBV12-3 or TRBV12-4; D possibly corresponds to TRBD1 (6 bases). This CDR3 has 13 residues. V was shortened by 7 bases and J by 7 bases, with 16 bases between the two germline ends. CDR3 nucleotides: TGTGCCAGCACTGGGACATCCGCGGGTGGCTACACCTTC. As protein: CASTGTSAGGYTF.